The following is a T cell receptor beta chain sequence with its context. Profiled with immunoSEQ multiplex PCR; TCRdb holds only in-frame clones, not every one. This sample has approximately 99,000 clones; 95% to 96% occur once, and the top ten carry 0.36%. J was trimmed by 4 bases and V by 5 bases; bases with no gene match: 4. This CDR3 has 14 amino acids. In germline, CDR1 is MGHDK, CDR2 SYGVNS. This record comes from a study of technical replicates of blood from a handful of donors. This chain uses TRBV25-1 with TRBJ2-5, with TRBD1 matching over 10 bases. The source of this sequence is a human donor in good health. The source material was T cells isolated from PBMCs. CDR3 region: CASSPGQGGETQYF. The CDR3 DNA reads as TGTGCCAGCAGTCCTGGACAGGGGGGAGAGACCCAGTACTTC.